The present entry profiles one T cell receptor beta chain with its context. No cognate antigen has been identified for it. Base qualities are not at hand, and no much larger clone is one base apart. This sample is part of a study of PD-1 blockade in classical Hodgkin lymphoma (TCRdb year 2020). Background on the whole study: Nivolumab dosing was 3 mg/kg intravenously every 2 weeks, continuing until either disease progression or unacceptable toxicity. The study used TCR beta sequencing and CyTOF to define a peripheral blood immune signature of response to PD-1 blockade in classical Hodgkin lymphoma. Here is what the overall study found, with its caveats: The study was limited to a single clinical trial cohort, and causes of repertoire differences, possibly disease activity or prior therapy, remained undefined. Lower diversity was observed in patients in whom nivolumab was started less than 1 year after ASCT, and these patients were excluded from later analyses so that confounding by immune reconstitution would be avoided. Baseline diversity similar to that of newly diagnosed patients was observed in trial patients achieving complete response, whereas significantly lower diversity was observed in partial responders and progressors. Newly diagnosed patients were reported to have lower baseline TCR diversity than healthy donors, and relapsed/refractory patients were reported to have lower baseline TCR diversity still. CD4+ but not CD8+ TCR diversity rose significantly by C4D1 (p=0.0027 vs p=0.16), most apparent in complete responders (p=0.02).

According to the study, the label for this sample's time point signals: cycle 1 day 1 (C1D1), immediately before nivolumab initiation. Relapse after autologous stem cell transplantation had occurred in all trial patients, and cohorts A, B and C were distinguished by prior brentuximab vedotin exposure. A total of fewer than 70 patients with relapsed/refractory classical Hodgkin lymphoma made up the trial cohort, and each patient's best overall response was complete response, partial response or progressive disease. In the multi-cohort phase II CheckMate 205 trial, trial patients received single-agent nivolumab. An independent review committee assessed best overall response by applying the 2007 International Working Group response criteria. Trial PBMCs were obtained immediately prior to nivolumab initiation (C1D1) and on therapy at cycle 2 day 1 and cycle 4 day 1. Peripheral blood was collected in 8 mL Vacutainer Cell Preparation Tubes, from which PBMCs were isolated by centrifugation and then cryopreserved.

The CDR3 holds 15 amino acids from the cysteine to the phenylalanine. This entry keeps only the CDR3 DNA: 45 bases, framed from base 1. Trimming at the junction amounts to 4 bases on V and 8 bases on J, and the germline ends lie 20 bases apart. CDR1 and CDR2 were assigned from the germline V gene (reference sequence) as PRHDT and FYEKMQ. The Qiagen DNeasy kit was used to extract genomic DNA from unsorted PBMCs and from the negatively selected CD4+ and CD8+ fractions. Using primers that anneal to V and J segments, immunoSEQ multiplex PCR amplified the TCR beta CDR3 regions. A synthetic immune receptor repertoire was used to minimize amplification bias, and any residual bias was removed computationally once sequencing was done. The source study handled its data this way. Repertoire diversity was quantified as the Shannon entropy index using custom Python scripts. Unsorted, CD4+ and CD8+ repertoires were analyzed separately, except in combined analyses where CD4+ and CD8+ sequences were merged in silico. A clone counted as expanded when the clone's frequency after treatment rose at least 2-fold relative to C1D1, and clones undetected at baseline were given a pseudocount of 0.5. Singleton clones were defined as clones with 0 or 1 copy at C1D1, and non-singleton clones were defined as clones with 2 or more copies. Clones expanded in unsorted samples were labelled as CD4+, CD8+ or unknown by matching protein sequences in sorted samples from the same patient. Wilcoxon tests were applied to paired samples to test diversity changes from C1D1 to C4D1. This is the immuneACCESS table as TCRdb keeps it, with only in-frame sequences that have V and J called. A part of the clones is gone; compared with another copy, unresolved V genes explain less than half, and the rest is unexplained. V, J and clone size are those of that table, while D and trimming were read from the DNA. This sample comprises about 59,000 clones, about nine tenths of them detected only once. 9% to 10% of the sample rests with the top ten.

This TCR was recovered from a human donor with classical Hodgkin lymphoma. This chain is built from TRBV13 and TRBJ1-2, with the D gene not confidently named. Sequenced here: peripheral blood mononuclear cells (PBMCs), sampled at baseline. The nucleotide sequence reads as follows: TGTGCCAGCAGCTCCAACAGTCTGAAAAGCGGGGGCTACACCTTC. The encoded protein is CASSSNSLKSGGYTF.